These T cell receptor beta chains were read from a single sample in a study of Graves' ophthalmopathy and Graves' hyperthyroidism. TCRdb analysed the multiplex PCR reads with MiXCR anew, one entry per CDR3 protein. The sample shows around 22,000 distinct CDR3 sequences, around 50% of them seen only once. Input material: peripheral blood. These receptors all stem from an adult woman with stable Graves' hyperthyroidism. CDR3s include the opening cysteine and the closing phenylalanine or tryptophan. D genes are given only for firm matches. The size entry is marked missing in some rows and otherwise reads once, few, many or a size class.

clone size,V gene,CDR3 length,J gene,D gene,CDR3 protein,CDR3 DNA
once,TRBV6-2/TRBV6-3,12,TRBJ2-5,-,CASSPSMETQYF,TGTGCCAGCAGCCCTTCCATGGAGACCCAGTATTTC
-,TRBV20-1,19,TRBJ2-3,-,CSAHNPTRGVRGLSDTQYF,TGCAGTGCTCACAACCCGACTAGAGGTGTCAGGGGGTTGTCAGATACGCAGTATTTT
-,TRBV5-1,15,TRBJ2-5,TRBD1,CASGLAGQGNQPQYF,TGCGCCAGCGGCTTGGCGGGACAGGGCAATCAGCCCCAGTACTTC
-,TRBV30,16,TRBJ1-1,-,CAWSVEGRGWDTEAFF,TGTGCCTGGAGTGTTGAGGGGAGGGGGTGGGACACTGAAGCTTTCTTT
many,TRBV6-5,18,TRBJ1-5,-,CASSYSGRGNFGNQPQHF,TGTGCCAGCAGTTACTCTGGCAGGGGTAATTTCGGCAATCAGCCCCAGCATTTT
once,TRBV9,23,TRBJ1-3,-,CASSFEQGAKFGYTFGSGNTIYF,-
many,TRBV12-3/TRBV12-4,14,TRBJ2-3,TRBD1,CASRTGEQPDTQYF,TGTGCCAGCAGGACAGGGGAACAGCCAGATACGCAGTATTTT
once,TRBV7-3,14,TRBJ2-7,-,CASSPGTTGNEQYF,TGTGCCAGCAGCCCCGGGACAACGGGGAACGAGCAGTACTTC
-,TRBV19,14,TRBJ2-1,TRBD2,CASRLAGGPNEQFF,TGTGCCAGTAGACTAGCGGGAGGGCCCAATGAGCAGTTCTTC
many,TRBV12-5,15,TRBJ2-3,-,CASGKTGRFTDTQYF,TGTGCTAGTGGTAAAACAGGGCGGTTCACAGATACGCAGTATTTT
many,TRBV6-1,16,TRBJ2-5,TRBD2,CASIYSGRTREETQYF,TGTGCCAGCATATATAGCGGGAGGACCCGGGAGGAGACCCAGTACTTC
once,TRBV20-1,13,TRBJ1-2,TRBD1,CSAPRGGNYGYTF,TGCAGTGCCCCGAGAGGGGGCAACTATGGCTACACCTTC
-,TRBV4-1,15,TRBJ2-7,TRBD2,CASSATSSRAHEQYF,TGCGCCAGCAGCGCGACTAGCTCGAGGGCGCACGAGCAGTACTTC
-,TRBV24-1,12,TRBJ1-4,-,CATSDASRRLFF,TGTGCCACCAGTGATGCCTCAAGGAGACTGTTTTTT
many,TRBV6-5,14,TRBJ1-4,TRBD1,CASSSGQGDEKLFF,TGTGCCAGCAGTTCAGGACAGGGTGATGAAAAACTGTTTTTT
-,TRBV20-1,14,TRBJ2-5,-,CSARVAGRRETQYF,TGCAGTGCTAGAGTGGCGGGGCGCCGAGAGACCCAGTACTTC
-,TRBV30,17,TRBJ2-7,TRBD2,CAWSPQFGTSGRSEQYF,TGTGCCTGGAGCCCCCAGTTTGGGACTAGCGGGAGGTCCGAGCAGTACTTC
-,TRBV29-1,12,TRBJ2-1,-,CSVRPGSNEQFF,TGCAGCGTCCGGCCAGGTAGCAATGAGCAGTTCTTC
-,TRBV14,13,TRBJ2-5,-,CASSQGMLETQYF,TGTGCCAGCAGCCAAGGGATGTTAGAGACCCAGTACTTC
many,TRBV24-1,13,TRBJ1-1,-,CATSAQPNTEAFF,TGTGCCACCAGTGCTCAGCCGAACACTGAAGCTTTCTTT
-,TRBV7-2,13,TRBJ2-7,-,CASSQRREYEQYF,TGTGCCAGCAGCCAACGCCGCGAGTACGAGCAGTACTTC